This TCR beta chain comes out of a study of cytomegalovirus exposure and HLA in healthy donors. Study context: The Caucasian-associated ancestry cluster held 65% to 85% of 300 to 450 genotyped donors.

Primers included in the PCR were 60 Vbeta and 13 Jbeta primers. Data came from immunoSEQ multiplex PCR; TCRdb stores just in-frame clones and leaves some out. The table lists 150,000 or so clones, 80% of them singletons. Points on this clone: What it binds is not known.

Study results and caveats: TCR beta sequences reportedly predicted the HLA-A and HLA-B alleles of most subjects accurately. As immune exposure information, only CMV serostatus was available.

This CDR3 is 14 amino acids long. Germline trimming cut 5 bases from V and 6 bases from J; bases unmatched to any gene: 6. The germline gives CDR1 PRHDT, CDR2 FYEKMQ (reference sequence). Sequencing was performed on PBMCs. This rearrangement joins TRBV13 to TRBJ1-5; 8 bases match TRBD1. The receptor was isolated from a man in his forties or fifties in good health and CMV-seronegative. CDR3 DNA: TGTGCCAGCAGCACACGGGACAGGAGTCAGCCCCAGCATTTT. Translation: CASSTRDRSQPQHF.